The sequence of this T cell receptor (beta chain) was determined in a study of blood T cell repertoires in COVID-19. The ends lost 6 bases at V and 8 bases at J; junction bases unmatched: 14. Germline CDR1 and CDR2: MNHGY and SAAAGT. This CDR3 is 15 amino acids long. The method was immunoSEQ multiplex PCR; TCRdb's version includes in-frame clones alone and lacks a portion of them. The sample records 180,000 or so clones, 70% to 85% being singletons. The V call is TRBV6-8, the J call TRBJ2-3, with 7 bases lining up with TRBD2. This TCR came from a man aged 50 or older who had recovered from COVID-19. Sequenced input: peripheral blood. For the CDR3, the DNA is TGTGCCAGCAGGCGGAAGGGCGGGAGACGGGGTACGCAGTATTTT. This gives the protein CASRRKGGRRGTQYF.